Here is one T cell receptor beta chain with its context. The antigen remains unidentified. Trimming pared 3 bases from V and 8 bases from J, leaving 11 bases between. The germline V gene has CDR1 SEHNR and CDR2 FQNEAQ (reference sequence). The CDR3 loop spans 13 amino acids. TCRdb's table, derived via immunoSEQ multiplex PCR, lists solely in-frame clones and lacks some. The top ten hold over 3.5% of the sample, which has 70,000 to 95,000 clones, approximately 91% seen once. These data belong to a study of T cells in localized non-small cell lung cancer. General study findings and limits: A median roughly 57 of the top 100 tumor clones appeared in adjacent lung. A higher density of T cells in blood coincided with extended overall survival. Tumor trailed uninvolved adjacent lung in T cell clonality, which peaked there.

This rearrangement joins TRBV7-9 to TRBJ2-1, with no clear D. The starting material was PBMCs, obtained before any cancer treatment. The receptor's source is a woman aged 40 to 75 with stage II squamous cell lung carcinoma. The CDR3 is CASSLPGRHEQFF. Here the CDR3 DNA reads TGTGCCAGCAGCTTGCCAGGCCGCCATGAGCAGTTCTTC.